The entry that follows covers one TCR beta chain sequence. Trimming shortened V by 4 bases and J by 5 bases, and 15 bases separated the two germline ends. Per germline, CDR1 SGHDT and CDR2 YYEEEE. The CDR3 loop spans 15 amino acids. TCRdb used MiXCR to reprocess the RT-PCR reads, holding one entry per CDR3 protein. The sample carries hundreds of thousands of distinct CDR3 sequences, approximately 15% recorded once. Sequences were obtained from memory CD4+ T cells from blood. The clonotype was recovered from a female donor in good health, serving as a healthy control. The V call is TRBV5-6, the J call TRBJ2-2, with D possibly TRBD2 on 7 matching bases. CDR3 nucleotide sequence: TGTGCCAGCAGCCGGGGGGCGGTAAGGACCGGGGAGCTGTTTTTT. It codes for CASSRGAVRTGELFF. Complete variable domain (other parts from reference TRBV5-6 and TRBJ2-2): DAGVTQSPTHLIKTRGQQVTLRCSPKSGHDTVSWYQQALGQGPQFIFQYYEEEERQRGNFPDRFSGHQFPNYSSELNVNALLLGDSALYLCASSRGAVRTGELFFGEGSRLTVL.